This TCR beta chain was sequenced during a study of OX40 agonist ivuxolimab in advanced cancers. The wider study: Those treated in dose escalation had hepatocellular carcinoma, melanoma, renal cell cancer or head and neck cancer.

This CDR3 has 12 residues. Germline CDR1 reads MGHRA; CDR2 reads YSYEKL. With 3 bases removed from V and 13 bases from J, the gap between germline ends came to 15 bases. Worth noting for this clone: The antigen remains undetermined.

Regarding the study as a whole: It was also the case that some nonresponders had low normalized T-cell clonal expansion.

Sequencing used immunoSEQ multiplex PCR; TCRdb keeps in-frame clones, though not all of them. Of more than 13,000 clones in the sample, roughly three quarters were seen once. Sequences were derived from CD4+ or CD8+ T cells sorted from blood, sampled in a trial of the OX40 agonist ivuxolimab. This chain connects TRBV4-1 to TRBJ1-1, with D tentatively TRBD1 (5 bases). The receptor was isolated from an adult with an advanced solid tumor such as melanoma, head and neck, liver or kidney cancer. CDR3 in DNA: TGCGCCAGCAGCCAGGAGGAGGGGATAGGTTTCTTT. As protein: CASSQEEGIGFF.